By sample share, the clone carrying this T cell receptor beta chain is medium-sized (0.01 to 0.1%). The antigen is not known. The treatment denotes: roughly ten-day PBMC culture with coronavirus spike peptide pools or control peptides (ViraFEST assay). Sequenced with the Oncomine TCR Beta short-read assay was DNA taken from cultured CD4+ T cells. It was from cultured CD4+ T cells that genomic DNA was extracted. One entry per CDR3 protein results from TCRdb running MiXCR on the PCR reads. The sample holds 7,500 to 9,500 distinct CDR3 sequences, roughly 50% seen once. This sample was included in a study of vaccination and CD4 T cells after COVID-19. On the study more broadly: Each post-COVID sample was drawn after diagnosis, and the median interval was approximately 100 days (range 35 to 161).

The trim removed 4 bases at V and 4 bases at J, leaving 11 bases unmatched. The CDR3 has 16 residues. CDR1 and CDR2 from the germline V gene are MNHNS and SASEGT. Sequencing input: CD4+ T cells from blood, cultured in vitro. V usage is TRBV6-1 and J usage is TRBJ2-7; 9 bases map to TRBD1. The sequence derives from a human donor who had recovered from COVID-19. In DNA form, the CDR3 reads TGTGCCAGCAGTGGACCCGACAGGGGGGTTCGGTACGAGCAGTACTTC. Residues: CASSGPDRGVRYEQYF.